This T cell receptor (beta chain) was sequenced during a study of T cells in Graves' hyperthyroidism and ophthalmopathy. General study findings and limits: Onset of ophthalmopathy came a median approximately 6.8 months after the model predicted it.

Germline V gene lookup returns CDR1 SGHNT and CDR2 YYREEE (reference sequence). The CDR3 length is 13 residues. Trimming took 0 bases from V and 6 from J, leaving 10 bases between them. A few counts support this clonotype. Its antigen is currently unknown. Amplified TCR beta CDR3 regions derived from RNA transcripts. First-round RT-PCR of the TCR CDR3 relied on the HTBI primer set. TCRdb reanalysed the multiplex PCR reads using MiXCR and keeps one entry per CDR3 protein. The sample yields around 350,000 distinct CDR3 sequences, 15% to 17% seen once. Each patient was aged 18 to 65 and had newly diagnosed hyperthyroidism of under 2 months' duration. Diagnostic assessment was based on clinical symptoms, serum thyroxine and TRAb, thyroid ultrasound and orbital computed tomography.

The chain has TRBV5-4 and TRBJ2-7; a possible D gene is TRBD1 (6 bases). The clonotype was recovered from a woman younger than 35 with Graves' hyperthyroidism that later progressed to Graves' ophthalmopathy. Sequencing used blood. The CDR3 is CASSLDREVEQYF. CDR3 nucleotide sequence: TGTGCCAGCAGCTTGGACAGGGAAGTCGAGCAGTACTTC.